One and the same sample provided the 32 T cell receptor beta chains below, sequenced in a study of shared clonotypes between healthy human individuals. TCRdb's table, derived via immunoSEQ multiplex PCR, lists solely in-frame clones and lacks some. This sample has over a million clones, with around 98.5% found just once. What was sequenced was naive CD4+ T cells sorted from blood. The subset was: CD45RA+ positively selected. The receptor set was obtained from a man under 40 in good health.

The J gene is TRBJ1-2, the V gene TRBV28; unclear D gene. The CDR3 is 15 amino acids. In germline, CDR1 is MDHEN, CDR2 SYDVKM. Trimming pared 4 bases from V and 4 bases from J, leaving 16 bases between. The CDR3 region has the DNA TGTGCCAGCAGTTCCACCCCCGGGGAGATCTATGGCTACACCTTC. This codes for CASSSTPGEIYGYTF.

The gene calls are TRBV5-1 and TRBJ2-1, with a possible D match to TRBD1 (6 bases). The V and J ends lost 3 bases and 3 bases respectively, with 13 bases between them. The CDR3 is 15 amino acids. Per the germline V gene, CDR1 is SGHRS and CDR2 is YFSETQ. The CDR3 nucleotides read TGCGCCAGCAGCTATACCGGGACAAGCTACAATGAGCAGTTCTTC. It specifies CASSYTGTSYNEQFF.

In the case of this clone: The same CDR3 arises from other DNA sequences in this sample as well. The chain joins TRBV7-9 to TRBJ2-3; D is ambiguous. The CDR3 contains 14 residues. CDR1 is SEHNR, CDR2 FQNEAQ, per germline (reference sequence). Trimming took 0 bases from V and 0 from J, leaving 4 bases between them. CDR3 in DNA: TGTGCCAGCAGCTTAGCAGGTAGCACAGATACGCAGTATTTT. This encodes CASSLAGSTDTQYF.

CDR3 in amino acids: CASSLSPPPTETQYF. The CDR3 DNA reads TGTGCCAGCAGCTTGAGTCCCCCGCCTACAGAGACCCAGTACTTC. The rearrangement joins TRBV7-6 to TRBJ2-5; D uncertain. This CDR3 is 15 amino acids long. Trimming removed 3 bases from V and 4 bases from J, with 15 bases in between. The germline gives CDR1 SGHVS, CDR2 FNYEAQ.

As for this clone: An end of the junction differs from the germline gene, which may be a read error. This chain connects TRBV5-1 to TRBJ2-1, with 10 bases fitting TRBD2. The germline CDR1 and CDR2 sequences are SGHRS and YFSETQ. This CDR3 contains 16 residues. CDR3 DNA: TGCGCCAGCAGTCAACAACCGGGACTAGCGCCCTCCGAGTTGATCTTC. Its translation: CASSQQPGLAPSELIF.

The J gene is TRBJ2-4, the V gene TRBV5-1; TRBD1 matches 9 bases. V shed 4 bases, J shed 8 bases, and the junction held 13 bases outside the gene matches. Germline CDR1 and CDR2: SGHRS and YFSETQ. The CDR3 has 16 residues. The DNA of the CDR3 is TGCGCCAGCAGCCAAAAATTACAGGGGGCAGGAGACATTCAGTACTTC. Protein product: CASSQKLQGAGDIQYF.

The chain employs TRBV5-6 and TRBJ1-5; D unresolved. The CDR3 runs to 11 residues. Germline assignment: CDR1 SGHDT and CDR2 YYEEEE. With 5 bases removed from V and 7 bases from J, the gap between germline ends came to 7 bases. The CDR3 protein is CASRHRQPQHF. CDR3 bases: TGTGCCAGCAGGCACAGACAGCCCCAGCATTTT.

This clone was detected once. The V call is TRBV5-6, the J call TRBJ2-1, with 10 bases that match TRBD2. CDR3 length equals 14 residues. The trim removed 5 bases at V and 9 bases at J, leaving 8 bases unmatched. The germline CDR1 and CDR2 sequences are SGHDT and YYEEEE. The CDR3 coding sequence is TGTGCCAGCAGATTTCTAGCGGGAGAGGGTGAGCAGTTCTTC. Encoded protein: CASRFLAGEGEQFF.

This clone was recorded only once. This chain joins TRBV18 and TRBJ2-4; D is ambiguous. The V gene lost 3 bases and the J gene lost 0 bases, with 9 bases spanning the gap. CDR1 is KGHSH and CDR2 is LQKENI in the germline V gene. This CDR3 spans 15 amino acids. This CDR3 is CASSPNILAKNIQYF. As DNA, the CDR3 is TGTGCCAGCTCACCTAACATCTTAGCCAAAAACATTCAGTACTTC.

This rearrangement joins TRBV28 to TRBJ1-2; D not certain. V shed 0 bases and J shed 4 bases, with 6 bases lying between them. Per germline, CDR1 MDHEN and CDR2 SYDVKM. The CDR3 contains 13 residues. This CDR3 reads CASSLWAIYGYTF. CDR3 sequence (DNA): TGTGCCAGCAGTTTATGGGCAATCTATGGCTACACCTTC.

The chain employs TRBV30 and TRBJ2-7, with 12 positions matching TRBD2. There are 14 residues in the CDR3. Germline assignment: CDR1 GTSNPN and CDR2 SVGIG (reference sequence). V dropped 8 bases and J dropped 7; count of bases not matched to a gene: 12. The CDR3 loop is CAAPSGTSGREQYF. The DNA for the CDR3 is TGTGCCGCGCCATCCGGGACTAGCGGGCGGGAGCAGTACTTC.

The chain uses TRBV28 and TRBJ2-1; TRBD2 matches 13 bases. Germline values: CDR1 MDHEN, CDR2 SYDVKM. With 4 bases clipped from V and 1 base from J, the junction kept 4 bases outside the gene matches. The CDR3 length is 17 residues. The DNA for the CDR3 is TGTGCCAGCAGTTCCCCGGGACTAGCGGGATCCTACAATGAGCAGTTCTTC. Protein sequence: CASSSPGLAGSYNEQFF.

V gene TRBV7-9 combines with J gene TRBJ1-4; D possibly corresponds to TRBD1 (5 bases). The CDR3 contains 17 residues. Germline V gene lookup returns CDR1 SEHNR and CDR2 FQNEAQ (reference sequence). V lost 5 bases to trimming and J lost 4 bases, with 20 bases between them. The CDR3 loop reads CASSHPGRSRLNEKLFF. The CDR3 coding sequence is TGTGCCAGCAGCCATCCGGGACGGAGCCGACTTAATGAAAAACTGTTTTTT.

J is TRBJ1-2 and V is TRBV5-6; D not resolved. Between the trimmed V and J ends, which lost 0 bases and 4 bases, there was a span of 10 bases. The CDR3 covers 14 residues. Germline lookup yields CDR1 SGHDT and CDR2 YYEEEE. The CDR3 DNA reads TGTGCCAGCAGCTTGGGCCCCGGGGTCTATGGCTACACCTTC. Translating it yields CASSLGPGVYGYTF.

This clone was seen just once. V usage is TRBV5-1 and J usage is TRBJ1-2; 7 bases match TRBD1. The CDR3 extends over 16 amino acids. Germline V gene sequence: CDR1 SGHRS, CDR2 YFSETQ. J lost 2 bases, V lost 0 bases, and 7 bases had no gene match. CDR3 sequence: CASSLGDTGVNYGYTF. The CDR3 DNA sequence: TGCGCCAGCAGCTTGGGGGACACAGGGGTGAACTATGGCTACACCTTC.

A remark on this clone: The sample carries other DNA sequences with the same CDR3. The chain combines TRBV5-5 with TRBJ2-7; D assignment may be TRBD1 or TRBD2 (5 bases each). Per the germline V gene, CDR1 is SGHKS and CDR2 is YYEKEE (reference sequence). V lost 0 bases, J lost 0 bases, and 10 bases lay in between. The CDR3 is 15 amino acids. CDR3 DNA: TGTGCCAGCAGCTTGGATCCGGGACCCTCCTACGAGCAGTACTTC. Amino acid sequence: CASSLDPGPSYEQYF.

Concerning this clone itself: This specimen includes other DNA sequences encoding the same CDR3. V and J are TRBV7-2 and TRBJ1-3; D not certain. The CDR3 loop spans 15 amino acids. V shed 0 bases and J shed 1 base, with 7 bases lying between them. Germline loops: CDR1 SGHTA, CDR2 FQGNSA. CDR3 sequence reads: CASSLALNSGNTIYF. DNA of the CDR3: TGTGCCAGCAGCTTAGCATTGAATTCTGGAAACACCATATATTTT.

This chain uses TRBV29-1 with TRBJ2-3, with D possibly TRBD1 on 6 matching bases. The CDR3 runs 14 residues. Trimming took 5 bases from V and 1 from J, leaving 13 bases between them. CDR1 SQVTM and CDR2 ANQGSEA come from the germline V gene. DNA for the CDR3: TGCAGCGTTACCGGGACACTCGGCACAGATACGCAGTATTTT. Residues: CSVTGTLGTDTQYF.

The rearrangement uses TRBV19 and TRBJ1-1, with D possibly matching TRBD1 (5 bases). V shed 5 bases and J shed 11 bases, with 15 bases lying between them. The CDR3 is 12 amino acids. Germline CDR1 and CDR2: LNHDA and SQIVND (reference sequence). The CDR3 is CASSYTGLGAFF. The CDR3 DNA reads TGTGCCAGTAGTTACACAGGACTTGGCGCTTTCTTT.

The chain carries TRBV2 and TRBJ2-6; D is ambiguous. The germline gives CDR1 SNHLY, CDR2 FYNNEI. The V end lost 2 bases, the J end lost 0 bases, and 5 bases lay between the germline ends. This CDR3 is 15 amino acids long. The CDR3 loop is CASSERSSGANVLTF. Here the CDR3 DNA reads TGTGCCAGCAGTGAACGCAGCTCTGGGGCCAACGTCCTGACTTTC.

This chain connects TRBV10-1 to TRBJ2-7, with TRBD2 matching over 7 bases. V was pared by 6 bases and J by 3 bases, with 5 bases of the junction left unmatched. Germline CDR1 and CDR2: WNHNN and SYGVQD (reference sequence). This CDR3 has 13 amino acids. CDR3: CASSAGDLYEQYF. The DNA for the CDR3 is TGCGCCAGCAGCGCGGGGGACCTCTACGAGCAGTACTTC.

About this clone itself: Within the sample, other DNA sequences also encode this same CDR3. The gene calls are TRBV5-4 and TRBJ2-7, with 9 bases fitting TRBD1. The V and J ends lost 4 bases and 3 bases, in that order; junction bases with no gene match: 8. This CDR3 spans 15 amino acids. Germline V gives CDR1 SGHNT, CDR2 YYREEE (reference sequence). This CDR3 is CASSASGTGSYEQYF. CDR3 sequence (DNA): TGTGCCAGCAGCGCTTCCGGGACAGGGAGCTACGAGCAGTACTTC.

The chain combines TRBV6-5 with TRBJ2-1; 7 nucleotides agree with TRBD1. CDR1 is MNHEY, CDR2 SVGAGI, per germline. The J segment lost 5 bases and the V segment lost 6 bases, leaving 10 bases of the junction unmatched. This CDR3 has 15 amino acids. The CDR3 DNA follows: TGTGCCAGCAGGATCACCGGGACAGCTCACAATGAGCAGTTCTTC. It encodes CASRITGTAHNEQFF.

The CDR3 nucleotides read TGTGCCAGAAGCTTGGGTCAACTGGGAGGGGACTACGAGCAGTACTTC. Residues: CARSLGQLGGDYEQYF. V usage is TRBV5-3 and J usage is TRBJ2-7; 7 bases agree with TRBD2. TRBV5-3 is an ORF, and what it does is uncertain. V was pared by 0 bases and J by 3 bases, with 9 bases of the junction left unmatched. The CDR3 consists of 16 residues.

CDR3 DNA: TGTGCCAGCTCACCTCGGAACACCGGGGAGCTGTTTTTT. It encodes CASSPRNTGELFF. The V gene is TRBV18, the J gene TRBJ2-2; no clear D gene. Germline V lookup: CDR1 KGHSH, CDR2 LQKENI. V dropped 3 bases and J dropped 1 base, with 3 bases sitting between them. The CDR3 extends over 13 amino acids.

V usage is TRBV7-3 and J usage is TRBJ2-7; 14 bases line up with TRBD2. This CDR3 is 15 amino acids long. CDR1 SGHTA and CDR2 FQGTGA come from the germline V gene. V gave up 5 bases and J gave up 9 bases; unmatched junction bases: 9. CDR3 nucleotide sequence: TGTGCCAGCAGCCCAGGGGGGACTAGCGGGAGTGTGCAGTACTTC. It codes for CASSPGGTSGSVQYF.

Here the CDR3 reads CASSSPGQGAFF. The CDR3 DNA reads TGTGCCAGCAGCTCGCCGGGACAGGGAGCTTTCTTT. The V and J genes are TRBV7-6 and TRBJ1-1; TRBD1 aligns across 9 bases. The germline gives CDR1 SGHVS, CDR2 FNYEAQ. After removal of 4 bases from V and 10 bases from J, the junction contained 4 bases not matched to a gene. The CDR3 sequence is 12 residues long.

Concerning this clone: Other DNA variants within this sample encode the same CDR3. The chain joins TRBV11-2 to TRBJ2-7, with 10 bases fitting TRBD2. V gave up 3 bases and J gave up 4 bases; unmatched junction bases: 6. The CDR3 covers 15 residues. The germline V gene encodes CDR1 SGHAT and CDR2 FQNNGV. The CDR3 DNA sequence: TGTGCCAGCAGCTTGGGGCTAGCGGGAGCTTACGAGCAGTACTTC. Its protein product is CASSLGLAGAYEQYF.

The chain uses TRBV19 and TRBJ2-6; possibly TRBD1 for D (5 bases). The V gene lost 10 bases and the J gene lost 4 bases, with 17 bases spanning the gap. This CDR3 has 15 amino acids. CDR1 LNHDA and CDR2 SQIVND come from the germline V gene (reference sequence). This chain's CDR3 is CATITTGAGANVLTF. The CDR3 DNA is TGTGCCACTATCACTACAGGAGCCGGGGCCAACGTCCTGACTTTC.

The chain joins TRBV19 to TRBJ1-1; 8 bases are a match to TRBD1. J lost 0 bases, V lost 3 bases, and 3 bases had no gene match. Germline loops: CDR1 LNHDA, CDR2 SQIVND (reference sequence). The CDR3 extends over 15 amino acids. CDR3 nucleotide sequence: TGTGCCAGTAGTATGTTGGACAGGGTGAACACTGAAGCTTTCTTT. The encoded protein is CASSMLDRVNTEAFF.

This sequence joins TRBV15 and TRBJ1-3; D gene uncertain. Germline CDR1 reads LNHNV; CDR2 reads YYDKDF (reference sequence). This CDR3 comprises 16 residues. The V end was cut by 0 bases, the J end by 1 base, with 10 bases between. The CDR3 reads CATSRDLVLSGNTIYF. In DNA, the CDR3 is TGTGCCACCAGCAGAGATTTAGTCTTATCTGGAAACACCATATATTTT.

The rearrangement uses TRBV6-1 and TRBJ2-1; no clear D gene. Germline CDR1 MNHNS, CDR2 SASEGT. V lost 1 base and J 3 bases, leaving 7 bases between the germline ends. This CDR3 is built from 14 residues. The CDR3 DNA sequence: TGTGCCAGCAGTGAAGGGCTAAACTACAATGAGCAGTTCTTC. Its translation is CASSEGLNYNEQFF.